These T cell receptor beta chains were read from a single sample in a study of shared clonotypes between healthy human individuals. The method was immunoSEQ multiplex PCR; TCRdb's version includes in-frame clones alone and lacks a portion of them. This sample has some 1.1 million clones; about 80% occur once, and the top ten carry 0.89%. The sequenced material came from memory CD4+ T cells from PBMCs. Every receptor here comes from a man aged 18 to 30 in good health. Some clones in this sample may be carry-over from other donors' samples. CDR3s include the opening cysteine and the closing phenylalanine or tryptophan. A D gene is named only where the DNA matches it firmly. Expanded clones are given a class, and other clones once, few, many or no size at all.

clone_size	d_call	v_call	j_call	cdr3_nt	cdr3_aa
NA	NA	TRBV11-2	TRBJ2-7	TGTGCCAGCAGCGAAGGGTCTGTTCCCTACGAGCAGTACTTC	CASSEGSVPYEQYF
NA	TRBD1	TRBV19	TRBJ1-3	TGTGCCACCGAGACAGGGAGCTCTGGAAACACCATATATTTT	CATETGSSGNTIYF
NA	TRBD1	TRBV19	TRBJ1-2	TGTGCCAGTAGCGCGGGACAGAACTATGGCTACACCTTC	CASSAGQNYGYTF
NA	NA	TRBV28	TRBJ1-1	TGTGCCAGCAGTTACGTGGGGACCCCCAGTGAAGCTTTCTTT	CASSYVGTPSEAFF
NA	NA	TRBV7-3	TRBJ2-3	TGTGCCAGCAGCTTAGAGGCTCGCCATACGCAGTATTTT	CASSLEARHTQYF
many	NA	TRBV4-3	TRBJ2-1	TGCGCCAGCAGCCAAGTCGCGTGGTCCTACAATGAGCAGTTCTTC	CASSQVAWSYNEQFF
NA	NA	TRBV28	TRBJ2-7	TGTGCCAGCAGTTTCTCGGCGGGGGCTTCCTACGAGCAGTACTTC	CASSFSAGASYEQYF
NA	NA	TRBV6-5	TRBJ2-2	TGTGCCAGCAGTTACTCGGCCCTGATCGGCGGGGAGCTGTTTTTT	CASSYSALIGGELFF
NA	NA	TRBV29-1	TRBJ2-7	TGCAGCGCGGGGGGCCCAGGAGGCGAGCAGTACTTC	CSAGGPGGEQYF
NA	NA	TRBV7-8	TRBJ2-7	TGTGCCAGCAGCTTACATAGGGCTTCCTACGAGCAGTACTTC	CASSLHRASYEQYF
NA	TRBD1	TRBV30	TRBJ1-1	TGTGCCTGGAGTCGACAGGGACGTACTGAAGCTTTCTTT	CAWSRQGRTEAFF
NA	NA	TRBV4-1	TRBJ2-7	TGCGCCAGCAGCCAAGCGGGGGCCTACGAGCAGTACTTC	CASSQAGAYEQYF
NA	NA	TRBV4-3	TRBJ2-2	TGCGCCAGCAGCCAAGTATGGTCCGGGGAGCTGTTTTTT	CASSQVWSGELFF
NA	NA	TRBV7-7	TRBJ2-2	TGTGCCAGCAGCTTGGCCGGGACCCCCACCGGGGAGCTGTTTTTT	CASSLAGTPTGELFF
once	NA	TRBV28	TRBJ1-4	TGTGCCAGCCGGGTAAGGGACGAAAAACTGTTTTTT	CASRVRDEKLFF